This TCR beta chain was sequenced for a study of shared T cell receptors in the human thymus. Germline CDR1 is LGHNA and CDR2 is YNFKEQ. V was pared by 5 bases and J by 4 bases, with 10 bases of the junction left unmatched. The CDR3 is made up of 15 amino acids. Method: immunoSEQ multiplex PCR; TCRdb's copy keeps in-frame clones and lacks some. The top ten hold around 0.013% of the sample, which has roughly 560,000 clones, 70% to 80% seen once. Another study also made use of these data, one on human thymus T cells. Per that study: Donation came from healthy Finnish infants having corrective surgery for congenital heart defects. The source of the thymus tissue was resections taken during corrective heart surgery. Among thymic and blood repertoires, usage of V and J genes appeared biased.

The chain couples TRBV4-2 to TRBJ1-1, with TRBD1 matching over 7 bases. The sequence derives from a boy younger than two with a congenital heart defect. Sequences were obtained from thymocytes. The CDR3 spells CASSCIKQGSTEAFF. DNA for the CDR3: TGTGCCAGCAGCTGTATTAAACAGGGGAGCACTGAAGCTTTCTTT.